Listed below are T cell receptor beta chains from one sample, sequenced in a study of persistence of HIV-infected CD4 T cells. Which antigens these TCRs recognize remains unknown. The data were produced by immunoSEQ multiplex PCR, yet TCRdb's version contains in-frame clones alone and is incomplete. Of 15,000 to 25,000 clones in the sample, about four fifths were seen once. The sample in question was CD4+ T cells sorted from PBMCs after roughly 18-hour stimulation, obtained from a patient who received antiretroviral therapy. These receptors all come from an adult man with HIV who was CMV-seropositive. Each CDR3 is given without its conserved first and last residue. A D gene is named only where the DNA matches it firmly.

NA TRBV19 ASSVPQGNGYT
NA TRBV2 ASSERGNSAGANVLT
TRBD1 TRBV2 ASSEEGTGGGYT
TRBD1 TRBV5-6 ASSFGTGMNQPQH
TRBD1 TRBV7-9 ASSLWDRGRGYGYT
NA TRBV28 ASRYSSGELF
TRBD1 TRBV5-1 ASSPRTGSGTEAF
NA TRBV5-1 ASSRVGEIGYT
NA TRBV10-3 AIRGPSGNTIY
TRBD1 TRBV6-5 ASRLREGATEAF
TRBD1 TRBV19 ASSPIGGRGPNEQF
NA TRBV28 ASSPGTYNEQF
NA TRBV18 ASSPGRGTEAF
TRBD1 TRBV3-1/TRBV3-2 ASSQGASRTGHYGYT
NA TRBV4-1 ASSQDRGAGDTQY
NA TRBV6-4 ASSVVLNTEAF
TRBD1 TRBV18 ASSPDRVRQPQH
TRBD2 TRBV19 ASGGGVYSGELF
NA TRBV5-1 ASSLDRGSNTGELF
NA TRBV15 ATSRDPDSSMGQY
NA TRBV4-1 ASSQEGGGSSSYEQY
TRBD1 TRBV4-1 ASSPGGGITEAF
NA TRBV5-4 ASSLSGMNEKLF
TRBD1 TRBV24-1 ATSEPGTGKQETQY
TRBD2 TRBV5-5 ASSLAGTSGSFSSYEQY
NA TRBV30 AWSGGIGSPLH
NA TRBV7-2 ASSLVGMGLGGNSPLH
NA TRBV5-4 ASSLRETGELF
TRBD1 TRBV7-2 ASSSQGAGYGNTIY
NA TRBV2 ASSPQAGANTEAF
NA TRBV19 ASSITRKYNSPLH
TRBD1 TRBV24-1 ATSDSRTGDYGYT
NA TRBV12-3/TRBV12-4 ASRGHERDGYT
TRBD1 TRBV5-1 ASSPDGDRVLGTEAF
TRBD1 TRBV3-1/TRBV3-2 ASSQGAGTGMY
NA TRBV6-1 ASSDPPGDSPLH
NA TRBV20-1 SASGVNTGELF
NA TRBV6-5 ASRIGPSQETQY
NA TRBV7-3 ASSPGQTYEQY
TRBD1 TRBV9 ASSVSRDRGPDEQY
TRBD1 TRBV19 ASSSLNRGRAGNTIY
TRBD1 TRBV4-1 ASQIFRDSQGRNTIY
NA TRBV25-1 ASSDNMLGGGPYEQY
NA TRBV9 ASSVETETGNTIY
NA TRBV29-1 SGWEGQNTEAF
NA TRBV18 ASSEDRLAYEQY
NA TRBV7-9 ASSWGTGALRNEQF
NA TRBV27 ASSLSADRYGYT
NA TRBV6-5 ASRRTKSTDTQY
TRBD1 TRBV11-1 ASSRQGAAGSPLH
TRBD1 TRBV7-2 ASSPQLDRVTEAF
NA TRBV7-2 ASSLSRGGAF
NA TRBV7-2 ASSLWGGFGNTEAF
NA TRBV3-1/TRBV3-2 ASSQDSKAYEQY
NA TRBV6-6 ASRRNSNQPQH
NA TRBV30 AWTAPKERLNTEAF
NA TRBV9 ASSVGPGSNQPQH
NA TRBV10-3 AISVGENSPLH
TRBD1 TRBV7-3 ASSRKTGANTEAF
NA TRBV2 ASSPGGFGRGYT